This T cell receptor beta chain was captured in a study of vaccination and CD4 T cells after COVID-19. Turning to the study itself: Stimulation used overlapping spike peptides from SARS-CoV-2, HCoV-NL63, HCoV-OC43 and HCoV-229E.

The CDR3 is 14 residues long. Between the trimmed V and J ends, which lost 5 bases and 4 bases, there was a span of 14 bases. CDR1 and CDR2 (germline): SGHVS, FQNEAQ. Sequencing of cultured CD4+ T cell DNA used the Oncomine TCR Beta short-read assay. TCRdb passed the PCR reads through MiXCR, listing each CDR3 protein once. The sample carries around 19,000 distinct CDR3 sequences, roughly three fifths recorded once. Points on this clonotype: Antigen: not known.

Treatment defined: roughly 10-day PBMC culture with coronavirus spike peptide pools or control peptides (ViraFEST assay). The source material was CD4+ T cells from blood, cultured in vitro, sampled after SARS-CoV-2 vaccination. The origin of this receptor is a human donor who had recovered from COVID-19. The V gene is TRBV7-8, the J gene TRBJ2-5; D gene ambiguous. CDR3 sequence (DNA): TGTGCCAGCAGCCACCGGACGGAAAGAGAGACCCAGTACTTC. Translation: CASSHRTERETQYF.